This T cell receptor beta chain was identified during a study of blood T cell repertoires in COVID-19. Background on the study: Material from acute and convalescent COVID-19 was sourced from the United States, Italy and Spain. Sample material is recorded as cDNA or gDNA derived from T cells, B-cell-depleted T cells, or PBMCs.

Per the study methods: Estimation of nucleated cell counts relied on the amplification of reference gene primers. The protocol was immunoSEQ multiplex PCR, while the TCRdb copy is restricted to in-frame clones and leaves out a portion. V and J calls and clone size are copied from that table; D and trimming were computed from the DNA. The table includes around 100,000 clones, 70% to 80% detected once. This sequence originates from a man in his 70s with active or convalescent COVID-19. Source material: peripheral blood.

In nucleotides, the CDR3 is TGTGCCAGCAGTCGAGGTCCCGAAGCTTTCTTT. Translated: CASSRGPEAFF. This chain joins TRBV2 and TRBJ1-1, with no clear D. V was cut by 5 bases and J by 8 bases, with 9 bases left in between. Germline loops: CDR1 SNHLY, CDR2 FYNNEI. The CDR3 has 11 residues.